This entry lists 32 T cell receptor beta chains sequenced from one sample in a study of blood T cell repertoires in COVID-19. Assay: immunoSEQ multiplex PCR; the TCRdb copy retains only in-frame clones and omits some. The data contain 200,000 to 250,000 clones, around 82% of them singletons. The material sequenced was peripheral blood. These receptors were obtained from a woman aged 70 to 79 with acute or convalescent COVID-19.

CDR3 coding DNA: TGTGCCACCAGTGGACAGGGCGAAAAACTGTTTTTT. Its translation is CATSGQGEKLFF. This chain joins TRBV24-1 and TRBJ1-4; 7 nucleotides align to TRBD1. V lost 5 bases and J lost 8; bases outside the gene matches: 1. Germline V gives CDR1 KGHDR, CDR2 SFDVKD. CDR3 length equals 12 residues.

CDR3 coding DNA: TGTGCCTGGAGTGGGGGGGGTACGCAGTATTTT. Its protein is CAWSGGGTQYF. V is TRBV30 and J is TRBJ2-3, with 7 nucleotides matching TRBD2. Germline CDR1 GTSNPN, CDR2 SVGIG (reference sequence). The CDR3 contains 11 residues. The V segment lost 1 base and the J segment 8 bases; nucleotides outside the gene matches: 0.

The genes are TRBV3-1 (or the pseudogene TRBV3-2) and TRBJ1-5; D ambiguous. Germline V gene sequence: CDR1 LGHDT, CDR2 YNNKEL (reference sequence). CDR3 length equals 12 residues. Trimming cost V 0 bases and J 7 bases, with 4 bases left between them. The DNA of the CDR3 is TGTGCCAGCAGCCAAGACGGGCAGCCCCAGCATTTT. As protein: CASSQDGQPQHF.

This chain joins TRBV9 and TRBJ1-3; TRBD1 might be the D (5 bases). V was cut by 0 bases and J by 4 bases, with 14 bases left in between. CDR1 SGDLS and CDR2 YYNGEE come from the germline V gene. The length of the CDR3 is 16 residues. The CDR3: CASSVAVGELGNTIYF. The CDR3, as DNA: TGTGCCAGCAGCGTAGCTGTAGGGGAATTAGGAAACACCATATATTTT.

V is TRBV27 and J is TRBJ2-7, with TRBD2 matching 8 bases. V dropped 0 bases and J dropped 2; count of bases not matched to a gene: 3. The CDR3 consists of 15 residues. Germline CDR1 reads MNHEY; CDR2 reads SMNVEV (reference sequence). The CDR3 sequence: CASSLSGGGAYEQYF. The CDR3 DNA follows: TGTGCCAGCAGTTTATCCGGGGGGGGCGCCTACGAGCAGTACTTC.

V is TRBV5-1 and J is TRBJ2-5; D perhaps matches TRBD1 (8 bases). The germline gives CDR1 SGHRS, CDR2 YFSETQ. The CDR3 is 16 residues long. Deletions cut 0 bases from V and 5 bases from J, with 17 bases between. CDR3 DNA sequence: TGCGCCAGCAGCTTGGGATCCGGACAGGGAGGGGAGACCCAGTACTTC. Translating it yields CASSLGSGQGGETQYF.

The rearrangement joins TRBV7-2 to TRBJ1-5; possible D gene TRBD1, 5 bases. Trimming removed 5 bases at V and 7 bases at J, with 18 bases between. The CDR3 runs to 15 residues. Germline V CDR1 and CDR2: SGHTA, FQGNSA. CDR3 loop: CASSRSIGARQPQHF. The CDR3 region has the DNA TGTGCCAGCAGCCGGTCGATAGGGGCTCGGCAGCCCCAGCATTTT.

The chain employs TRBV3-1 (or the pseudogene TRBV3-2) and TRBJ2-7, with 7 bases matching TRBD2. The junction had 6 bases not matched to a gene; V was cut back by 3 bases and J by 1 base. CDR1 is LGHDT and CDR2 is YNNKEL in the germline V gene (reference sequence). CDR3 length: 15 residues. CDR3 coding DNA: TGTGCCAGCAGCCAGGGAGGGGCGCTTTCCTACGAGCAGTACTTC. Translated, it gives CASSQGGALSYEQYF.

V usage is TRBV6-5 and J usage is TRBJ2-7, with 7 positions matching TRBD1. V lost 2 bases and J lost 1; bases outside the gene matches: 5. Germline V gives CDR1 MNHEY, CDR2 SVGAGI. This CDR3 has 15 amino acids. The CDR3 protein is CASSYTDRQSYEQYF. The CDR3 region has the DNA TGTGCCAGCAGTTACACGGACAGGCAATCCTACGAGCAGTACTTC.

The CDR3 spells CASSPQGYYGYTF. The CDR3 bases are TGTGCCAGCAGCCCCCAGGGTTATTATGGCTACACCTTC. V usage is TRBV3-1 (or the pseudogene TRBV3-2) and J usage is TRBJ1-2, with D tentatively TRBD1 (5 bases). There are 13 residues in the CDR3. V dropped 4 bases and J dropped 5 bases, with 11 bases sitting between them. Germline loops: CDR1 LGHDT, CDR2 YNNKEL (reference sequence).

The rearrangement uses TRBV6-1 and TRBJ2-7; perhaps TRBD1 as D (6 bases). The length of the CDR3 is 18 residues. Germline V gene sequence: CDR1 MNHNS, CDR2 SASEGT. The V end was cut by 0 bases, the J end by 0 bases, with 18 bases between. The CDR3 protein is CASSEARRGRLSSYEQYF. CDR3 DNA sequence: TGTGCCAGCAGTGAAGCGCGCAGGGGCCGGCTTAGCTCCTACGAGCAGTACTTC.

The chain employs TRBV7-2 and TRBJ2-7, with D perhaps matching TRBD2 (5 bases). The V gene's germline CDR1 is SGHTA and CDR2 FQGNSA. Between the trimmed V and J ends, which lost 5 bases and 6 bases, there was a span of 11 bases. The CDR3 is made up of 12 amino acids. The CDR3 protein is CASSQRGSEQYF. The CDR3 DNA is TGTGCCAGCAGCCAACGAGGGAGCGAGCAGTACTTC.

The genes are TRBV4-2 and TRBJ2-5; 9 bases are shared with TRBD2. V gave up 11 bases and J gave up 4 bases; unmatched junction bases: 11. Germline values: CDR1 LGHNA, CDR2 YNFKEQ. The CDR3 consists of 14 residues. The CDR3 bases are TGTGCCGCAGCTAGCGGGGCACGACTAGAGACCCAGTACTTC. It specifies CAAASGARLETQYF.

V and J are TRBV5-1 and TRBJ1-1; D possibly corresponds to TRBD1 (6 bases). Between the trimmed V and J ends, which lost 4 bases and 11 bases, there was a span of 15 bases. Germline V gives CDR1 SGHRS, CDR2 YFSETQ. CDR3 length: 12 amino acids. The CDR3 nucleotides read TGCGCCAGCAGCCCAAAGCAGGGGATTGCTTTCTTT. Its translation: CASSPKQGIAFF.

Note on this clone: Different DNA sequences within this sample yield the same CDR3. The chain joins TRBV19 to TRBJ1-2; TRBD1 matches at 8 bases. The CDR3 length is 15 residues. With 3 bases clipped from V and 4 bases from J, the junction kept 7 bases outside the gene matches. Looked up from germline, CDR1 is LNHDA and CDR2 is SQIVND (reference sequence). The chain's CDR3 is CASSIGGTGPYGYTF. CDR3 bases: TGTGCCAGTAGTATTGGGGGGACAGGACCCTATGGCTACACCTTC.

The rearrangement uses TRBV27 and TRBJ2-1; 8 bases line up with TRBD2. Germline values: CDR1 MNHEY, CDR2 SMNVEV (reference sequence). The length of the CDR3 is 14 residues. The ends lost 7 bases at V and 7 bases at J; junction bases unmatched: 9. The CDR3 reads CASTVSGDGNEQFF. Here the CDR3 DNA reads TGTGCCAGCACAGTTAGCGGGGACGGGAATGAGCAGTTCTTC.

The chain combines TRBV19 with TRBJ2-2, with 9 positions matching TRBD2. Germline V gene sequence: CDR1 LNHDA, CDR2 SQIVND (reference sequence). The CDR3 is made up of 15 amino acids. The ends lost 3 bases at V and 7 bases at J; junction bases unmatched: 6. The DNA of the CDR3 is TGTGCCAGTAGTATGTGGACTAGCGAAGGCGGGGAGCTGTTTTTT. This gives the protein CASSMWTSEGGELFF.

V is TRBV19 and J is TRBJ1-2; D uncertain. The CDR3 is made up of 16 amino acids. V lost 1 base to trimming and J lost 0 bases, with 12 bases between them. Germline assignment: CDR1 LNHDA and CDR2 SQIVND (reference sequence). This chain's CDR3 is CASSIGTAQANYGYTF. Here the CDR3 DNA reads TGTGCCAGTAGTATAGGAACAGCTCAAGCTAACTATGGCTACACCTTC.

The CDR3 bases are TGTGCCAGCAGTGGACGGGGACAGGGTGTTCCACCCCTCCACTTT. This translates into CASSGRGQGVPPLHF. This chain uses TRBV28 with TRBJ1-6; 9 nucleotides agree with TRBD1. CDR3 size: 15 residues. V lost 5 bases and J lost 11; bases outside the gene matches: 10. From germline, CDR1 is MDHEN and CDR2 SYDVKM.

This clone came up a few times. The V and J genes are TRBV20-1 and TRBJ1-1, with a possible D match to TRBD1 (6 bases). CDR1 DFQATT and CDR2 SNEGSKA come from the germline V gene (reference sequence). The CDR3 length is 11 residues. V gave up 7 bases and J gave up 4 bases, with 10 bases separating them. CDR3: CSGTARTEAFF. CDR3 nucleotide sequence: TGCAGTGGGACAGCCCGCACTGAAGCTTTCTTT.

There are a few counts of this clone. V usage is TRBV28 and J usage is TRBJ1-2; 9 bases are a match to TRBD1. Per germline, CDR1 MDHEN and CDR2 SYDVKM. The CDR3 is 14 residues long. J lost 5 bases, V lost 4 bases, and 5 bases had no gene match. CDR3 DNA: TGTGCCAGCAGTTCCACCGGGACAGGGTATGGCTACACCTTC. Its translation is CASSSTGTGYGYTF.

This chain connects TRBV7-9 to TRBJ2-3, with TRBD2 identical over 13 bases. Germline V gene data show CDR1 as SEHNR and CDR2 as FQNEAQ (reference sequence). With V trimmed by 3 bases and J by 2 bases, 2 bases remained unmatched. This CDR3 spans 16 amino acids. The CDR3 sequence is CASSLGLAGFTDTQYF. DNA of the CDR3: TGTGCCAGCAGCTTGGGACTAGCGGGGTTCACAGATACGCAGTATTTT.

The V gene is TRBV24-1, the J gene TRBJ2-3; D perhaps matches TRBD1 (6 bases). The CDR3 sequence is 14 residues long. Trimming left V 4 bases short and J 3 bases short, with 10 bases between. Germline V CDR1 and CDR2: KGHDR, SFDVKD. The DNA for the CDR3 is TGTGCCACCAGTGAGGCAGGGGTTACAGATACGCAGTATTTT. As protein: CATSEAGVTDTQYF.

The chain has TRBV6-5 and TRBJ2-5; weak D call: TRBD1 (6 bases). Trimming cost V 5 bases and J 3 bases, with 13 bases left between them. This CDR3 has 14 residues. CDR1 is MNHEY and CDR2 is SVGAGI in the germline V gene. CDR3 loop: CASSRRQEKETQYF. The CDR3 DNA sequence: TGTGCCAGCAGTCGGCGACAGGAGAAAGAGACCCAGTACTTC.

The V gene is TRBV27, the J gene TRBJ2-7; 8 positions match TRBD2. The CDR3 runs to 15 residues. Germline trimming cut 5 bases from V and 2 bases from J; bases unmatched to any gene: 8. CDR1 and CDR2 from the germline V gene are MNHEY and SMNVEV (reference sequence). CDR3 region: CASSPDGGGTYEQYF. The CDR3 DNA follows: TGTGCCAGCAGTCCCGATGGCGGGGGGACCTACGAGCAGTACTTC.

The rearrangement joins TRBV5-1 to TRBJ2-1; D gene uncertain. In germline, CDR1 is SGHRS, CDR2 YFSETQ. This CDR3 is built from 13 residues. Deletions cut 0 bases from V and 12 bases from J, with 13 bases between. The CDR3, as DNA: TGCGCCAGCAGCTTGGAGAGAGGTTCCGGGCAGTTCTTC. This encodes CASSLERGSGQFF. The whole variable domain, filled in from reference TRBV5-1 and TRBJ2-1, reads KAGVTQTPRYLIKTRGQQVTLSCSPISGHRSVSWYQQTPGQGLQFLFEYFSETQRNKGNFPGRFSGRQFSNSRSEMNVSTLELGDSALYLCASSLERGSGQFFGPGTRLTVL.

The chain is built from TRBV5-1 and TRBJ1-4; D is uncertain. The germline V gene encodes CDR1 SGHRS and CDR2 YFSETQ. CDR3 size: 16 residues. V lost 1 base to trimming and J lost 0 bases, with 10 bases between them. The CDR3 region is CASSLNQASTNEKLFF. As DNA, the CDR3 is TGCGCCAGCAGCTTGAACCAGGCTTCAACTAATGAAAAACTGTTTTTT.

The chain uses TRBV19 and TRBJ2-1, with D perhaps matching TRBD1 (5 bases). This CDR3 is 16 amino acids long. Germline lookup yields CDR1 LNHDA and CDR2 SQIVND (reference sequence). The V and J ends lost 1 base and 6 bases respectively, with 16 bases between them. CDR3 DNA: TGTGCCAGTAGTATAGGGGGCCTTATACCCTCCAATGAGCAGTTCTTC. It codes for CASSIGGLIPSNEQFF.

J is TRBJ2-2 and V is TRBV11-3; unclear D gene. The CDR3 has 16 residues. Trimming left V 0 bases short and J 3 bases short, with 11 bases between. Germline V gives CDR1 SGHNT, CDR2 YENEEA. The CDR3 DNA reads as TGTGCCAGCAGCTTAGATGGGCCTACGGACACCGGGGAGCTGTTTTTT. This encodes CASSLDGPTDTGELFF.

This clone is a singleton in its sample. The gene calls are TRBV15 and TRBJ1-1, with TRBD1 matching over 7 bases. From germline, CDR1 is LNHNV and CDR2 YYDKDF (reference sequence). V lost 4 bases, J lost 6 bases, and 8 bases stayed unmatched. CDR3 length: 14 amino acids. DNA of the CDR3: TGTGCCACCAGCACTACTGACAGGGTCTCTGAAGCTTTCTTT. Amino acid sequence: CATSTTDRVSEAFF. The variable domain in full, completed from reference TRBV15 and TRBJ1-1, reads DAMVIQNPRYQVTQFGKPVTLSCSQTLNHNVMYWYQQKSSQAPKLLFHYYDKDFNNEADTPDNFQSRRPNTSFCFLDIRSPGLGDTAMYLCATSTTDRVSEAFFGQGTRLTVV.

This clone was seen only once. V is TRBV4-3 and J is TRBJ2-2; TRBD1 agrees at 10 bases. J was trimmed by 3 bases and V by 6 bases; bases with no gene match: 4. The CDR3 consists of 15 residues. Germline CDR1 is LGHNA and CDR2 is YSLEER. CDR3 amino acids: CASSYGTGDTGELFF. DNA of the CDR3: TGCGCCAGCAGTTACGGGACAGGGGACACCGGGGAGCTGTTTTTT.

The chain employs TRBV6-2 or TRBV6-3 and TRBJ2-1, with D possibly matching TRBD2 (6 bases). Germline-derived CDR1 and CDR2 are MNHEY and SVGEGT. This CDR3 is built from 16 residues. The V end was cut by 2 bases, the J end by 1 base, with 12 bases between. The CDR3 loop is CASSYGGERSYNEQFF. CDR3 DNA sequence: TGTGCCAGCAGTTACGGCGGGGAACGTTCCTACAATGAGCAGTTCTTC.